The 27 T cell receptor beta chains in this list originate from one sample, sequenced in a study of T cell repertoires in cytomegalovirus infection. Via MiXCR, TCRdb re-called the reads, giving one row per CDR3 protein. The table lists about 530,000 distinct CDR3 sequences, less than 30% of them singletons. The material sequenced was PBMCs. These receptors came from a human donor in good health (CMV status not recorded). Some clones in this sample may be carry-over from other donors' samples.

Ten or more counts support this clonotype. The CDR3 protein is CASSSKTRKAANTGELFF. DNA of the CDR3: TGTGCCAGCAGCTCCAAGACTCGCAAGGCGGCGAACACCGGGGAGCTGTTTTTT. The chain combines TRBV7-2 with TRBJ2-2; D gene ambiguous. The ends were cut back, 4 bases at V and 0 bases at J, with 18 bases in the middle. The CDR3 length is 18 residues. CDR1 SGHTA and CDR2 FQGNSA come from the germline V gene.

This clonotype was counted at least ten times. The chain uses TRBV7-8 and TRBJ1-2; D may be TRBD1 (6 bases). The V gene lost 1 base and the J gene lost 4 bases, with 13 bases spanning the gap. The CDR3 totals 15 residues. In germline, CDR1 is SGHVS, CDR2 FQNEAQ. CDR3 loop: CASSLGTDLFYGYTF. The DNA for the CDR3 is TGTGCCAGCAGCTTAGGGACAGACCTTTTCTATGGCTACACCTTC.

This clonotype was seen a few times. This chain uses TRBV27 with TRBJ2-7, with TRBD1 matching 11 bases. This CDR3 is built from 14 residues. V lost 6 bases to trimming and J lost 5 bases; unmatched junction nucleotides: 6. Germline V gene sequence: CDR1 MNHEY, CDR2 SMNVEV (reference sequence). CDR3 nucleotide sequence: TGTGCCAGCAGCTCCGGGACAGGGGGGCACGAGCAGTACTTC. It encodes CASSSGTGGHEQYF.

V usage is TRBV5-1 and J usage is TRBJ2-1; TRBD2 is a possible D gene (6 bases). The V end was cut by 7 bases, the J end by 5 bases, with 16 bases between. CDR3 length equals 14 residues. Germline V gives CDR1 SGHRS, CDR2 YFSETQ. CDR3 DNA sequence: TGCGCCAGCGGATTAGCGGAACCCGACAATGAGCAGTTCTTC. Its protein is CASGLAEPDNEQFF.

The chain links TRBV5-1 to TRBJ2-3, with a weak D call TRBD2 (6 bases). Germline values: CDR1 SGHRS, CDR2 YFSETQ. The CDR3 consists of 14 residues. With 3 bases removed from V and 5 bases from J, the gap between germline ends came to 13 bases. As DNA, the CDR3 is TGCGCCAGCAGCTCGGACCGGAGGGAAGATACGCAGTATTTT. It yields the protein CASSSDRREDTQYF.

This clonotype has only a few counts. The CDR3 is CASSEGQPHQPQHF. The DNA of the CDR3 is TGTGCCAGCAGTGAGGGGCAGCCACATCAGCCCCAGCATTTT. The rearrangement joins TRBV6-1 to TRBJ1-5, with D possibly being TRBD1 (5 bases). The CDR3 loop spans 14 amino acids. Germline lookup yields CDR1 MNHNS and CDR2 SASEGT. V was clipped by 3 bases and J by 5 bases, with 11 bases between them.

J is TRBJ1-1 and V is TRBV5-6; 7 positions agree with TRBD1. Per germline, CDR1 SGHDT and CDR2 YYEEEE. This CDR3 spans 14 amino acids. V lost 7 bases, J lost 6 bases, and 12 bases stayed unmatched. CDR3 coding DNA: TGTGCCAGCGGAGACACAGGGGTTGATGCTGAAGCTTTCTTT. This translates into CASGDTGVDAEAFF.

The chain combines TRBV5-1 with TRBJ1-6; D unclear. The CDR3 runs to 16 residues. Germline CDR1 reads SGHRS; CDR2 reads YFSETQ. V was clipped by 2 bases and J by 11 bases, with 20 bases between them. The CDR3 region has the DNA TGCGCCAGCAGCTTCAGCTTGGGGTACGAAGGGACACCCCTCCACTTT. Its protein product is CASSFSLGYEGTPLHF.

This clonotype was counted a few times. This sequence joins TRBV19 and TRBJ2-2, with D maybe TRBD2 (6 bases). The CDR3 has 14 residues. V lost 4 bases to trimming and J lost 3 bases, with 9 bases between them. The V gene's germline CDR1 is LNHDA and CDR2 SQIVND (reference sequence). In DNA, the CDR3 is TGTGCCAGTAGTAACCCGGGGGACACCGGGGAGCTGTTTTTT. Protein: CASSNPGDTGELFF. Together with reference TRBV19 and TRBJ2-2, the CDR3 gives the full variable domain: DGGITQSPKYLFRKEGQNVTLSCEQNLNHDAMYWYRQDPGQGLRLIYYSQIVNDFQKGDIAEGYSVSREKKESFPLTVTSAQKNPTAFYLCASSNPGDTGELFFGEGSRLTVL.

This clonotype has a handful of counts. V usage is TRBV12-3 or TRBV12-4 and J usage is TRBJ2-3; 9 bases are shared with TRBD1. The CDR3 covers 15 residues. Trimming cost V 7 bases and J 2 bases; bases outside gene matches: 7. The CDR3 sequence is CASTLWDRVTDTQYF. The CDR3 DNA follows: TGTGCCAGCACATTGTGGGACAGGGTCACAGATACGCAGTATTTT.

The gene calls are TRBV27 and TRBJ1-3; D not resolved. The germline V gene has CDR1 MNHEY and CDR2 SMNVEV (reference sequence). The V and J ends lost 6 bases and 0 bases respectively, with 9 bases between them. This CDR3 has 14 residues. CDR3 nucleotide sequence: TGTGCCAGCAGATCGCGGAGCTCTGGAAACACCATATATTTT. Translating gives CASRSRSSGNTIYF.

The rearrangement links TRBV19 to TRBJ2-5; the D gene could be TRBD1 or TRBD2 (5 bases each). Germline assignment: CDR1 LNHDA and CDR2 SQIVND (reference sequence). The CDR3 covers 15 residues. V gave up 5 bases and J gave up 7 bases, with 20 bases separating them. The CDR3 DNA sequence: TGTGCCAGTAGTTTGGGGACGGGACCCCGAGGGACCCAGTACTTC. This codes for CASSLGTGPRGTQYF.

Regarding this clonotype: The junction differs from germline at one of its ends, possibly a read error. The CDR3 spells CASSLTGALSEPQQF. The DNA of the CDR3 is TGTGCCAGCAGTTTAACAGGGGCGCTTTCCGAGCCCCAGCAGTTT. V and J are TRBV12-3 or TRBV12-4 and TRBJ1-5; the match to TRBD1 covers 7 bases. CDR3 size: 15 residues.

This clonotype is a singleton in its sample. The CDR3 protein is CASTPVGTALHGGYNEQFF. Written as DNA, the CDR3 is TGTGCCAGTACCCCTGTCGGGACAGCACTTCACGGGGGCTACAATGAGCAGTTCTTC. The chain recombines TRBV19 with TRBJ2-1, with D possibly TRBD1 on 7 matching bases. Germline V gene data show CDR1 as LNHDA and CDR2 as SQIVND (reference sequence). CDR3 length: 19 residues. Trimming removed 7 bases at V and 3 bases at J, with 28 bases between.

DNA of the CDR3: TGTGCCAGCTCACCACGACAAACCTACGAGCAGTACTTC. Its translation: CASSPRQTYEQYF. The chain links TRBV18 to TRBJ2-7; D gene uncertain. Trimming cost V 1 base and J 2 bases, with 6 bases left between them. This CDR3 region has 13 residues. CDR1 and CDR2 from the germline V gene are KGHSH and LQKENI.

This chain connects TRBV28 to TRBJ2-1; 8 bases match TRBD1. This CDR3 contains 16 residues. The ends lost 2 bases at V and 6 bases at J; junction bases unmatched: 9. Looked up from germline, CDR1 is MDHEN and CDR2 is SYDVKM. CDR3 sequence: CASSLPGQGKGNEQFF. Here the CDR3 DNA reads TGTGCCAGCAGTTTACCTGGACAGGGTAAGGGCAATGAGCAGTTCTTC. The variable domain in full, completed from reference TRBV28 and TRBJ2-1, reads DVKVTQSSRYLVKRTGEKVFLECVQDMDHENMFWYRQDPGLGLRLIYFSYDVKMKEKGDIPEGYSVSREKKERFSLILESASTNQTSMYLCASSLPGQGKGNEQFFGPGTRLTVL.

The chain employs TRBV9 and TRBJ1-3, with D unresolved. The CDR3 covers 18 residues. V was pared by 3 bases and J by 1 base, with 20 bases between. Germline CDR1 is SGDLS and CDR2 is YYNGEE. Written as DNA, the CDR3 is TGTGCCAGCAGCGGCCGGGATATGCCAGATTCTTCTGGAAACACCATATATTTT. It codes for CASSGRDMPDSSGNTIYF.

The gene calls are TRBV4-1 and TRBJ2-5, with 7 bases identical to TRBD2. The V gene's germline CDR1 is MGHRA and CDR2 YSYEKL. The CDR3 runs to 12 residues. Trimming cost V 1 base and J 9 bases; bases outside gene matches: 2. The CDR3 nucleotides are TGCGCCAGCAGCCAAGGTGGGGGGGCCCAGTACTTC. This gives the protein CASSQGGGAQYF.

The rearrangement joins TRBV18 to TRBJ2-6; D is uncertain. This CDR3 has 14 residues. Germline V lookup: CDR1 KGHSH, CDR2 LQKENI. The V and J ends lost 2 bases and 3 bases respectively, with 5 bases between them. Here the CDR3 DNA reads TGTGCCAGCTCACCAAAAGATGGGGCCAACGTCCTGACTTTC. Its protein product is CASSPKDGANVLTF.

The sample holds a few counts of this clonotype. This chain uses TRBV5-4 with TRBJ2-3, with D hard to call. CDR1 is SGHNT and CDR2 is YYREEE in the germline V gene (reference sequence). Trimming took 4 bases from V and 3 from J, leaving 9 bases between them. The CDR3 spans 13 residues. DNA for the CDR3: TGTGCCAGCAGCCCGGTTCAGACAGATACGCAGTATTTT. Protein: CASSPVQTDTQYF.

This clonotype has a count of ten or more. The CDR3, as DNA: TGTGCCAGCAGCTTATGGGGAGAAGAGACCCAGTACTTC. Residues: CASSLWGEETQYF. The chain links TRBV7-9 to TRBJ2-5, with D tentatively TRBD2 (5 bases). V was cut by 2 bases and J by 3 bases, with 7 bases left in between. The CDR3 has 13 residues. CDR1 is SEHNR, CDR2 FQNEAQ, per germline (reference sequence).

The V call is TRBV14, the J call TRBJ2-1; the D is unclear. CDR3 length: 15 residues. CDR1 and CDR2 (germline): SGHDN, FVKESK. The V end lost 0 bases, the J end lost 4 bases, and 10 bases lay between the germline ends. The CDR3 DNA follows: TGTGCCAGCAGCCAAGATGTGGTCGGATACAATGAGCAGTTCTTC. This codes for CASSQDVVGYNEQFF. Looking up the rest from reference TRBV14 and TRBJ2-1 gives the full variable domain: EAGVTQFPSHSVIEKGQTVTLRCDPISGHDNLYWYRRVMGKEIKFLLHFVKESKQDESGMPNNRFLAERTGGTYSTLKVQPAELEDSGVYFCASSQDVVGYNEQFFGPGTRLTVL.

The chain has TRBV6-2 or TRBV6-3 and TRBJ2-7, with D possibly TRBD1 on 5 matching bases. With 7 bases removed from V and 7 bases from J, the gap between germline ends came to 17 bases. The germline gives CDR1 MNHEY, CDR2 SVGEGT. The CDR3 sequence is 13 residues long. DNA of the CDR3: TGTGCCAGCAACGATGAAGGGGCGAGGGAGCAGTACGTC. Its protein product is CASNDEGAREQYV.

This clonotype was seen ten or more times. As DNA, the CDR3 is TGTGCCAGCAGTGACTATACAGAAGCTTTCTTT. It is translated as CASSDYTEAFF. The rearrangement uses TRBV25-1 and TRBJ1-1; the D is unclear. CDR3 length equals 11 residues. From germline, CDR1 is MGHDK and CDR2 SYGVNS. V lost 3 bases and J lost 8, with 7 bases in between.

This clonotype was recorded a few times. V and J are TRBV28 and TRBJ1-6; D not certain. Germline CDR1 and CDR2: MDHEN and SYDVKM. This CDR3 is built from 14 residues. V lost 2 bases and J lost 8, with 10 bases in between. CDR3 in amino acids: CASSLTAGDSPLHF. The DNA of the CDR3 is TGTGCCAGCAGTTTAACAGCTGGGGATTCACCCCTCCACTTT.

The chain recombines TRBV7-3 with TRBJ1-2; D gene ambiguous. This CDR3 comprises 12 residues. The V end was cut by 8 bases, the J end by 5 bases, with 12 bases between. Germline V gene lookup returns CDR1 SGHTA and CDR2 FQGTGA. The CDR3 DNA follows: TGTGCCAGCCACGGGGTTGGATATGGCTACACCTTC. This gives the protein CASHGVGYGYTF.

The chain recombines TRBV11-1 with TRBJ2-3; D gene unclear. The CDR3 is 14 amino acids. Trimming cost V 4 bases and J 1 base, with 9 bases left between them. Germline V lookup: CDR1 SGHAT, CDR2 FQDESV (reference sequence). The CDR3 DNA sequence: TGTGCCAGCAGCTCTAACCCCCGCACAGATACGCAGTATTTT. Translation: CASSSNPRTDTQYF. Based on the CDR3 plus reference TRBV11-1 and TRBJ2-3, the full variable domain is EAEVAQSPRYKITEKSQAVAFWCDPISGHATLYWYRQILGQGPELLVQFQDESVVDDSQLPKDRFSAERLKGVDSTLKIQPAELGDSAMYLCASSSNPRTDTQYFGPGTRLTVL.